This section outlines one T cell receptor (beta chain) sequence together with its context. Its matching antigen is unknown. RNA extraction and reverse transcription yielded cDNA as sequencing template. Measured with immunoSEQ multiplex PCR; TCRdb has only the in-frame clones, and not every one. This table has 70,000 or so clones, around 29% appearing once. This entry is derived from a study of CD8+ T cells in alopecia areata. Study details: Treated patients received oral tofacitinib, 5 to 10 mg twice daily. Broader study findings: Clonality exceeded that of normal scalp in lesional scalp, most notably in alopecia totalis/universalis.

Treatment indicated: oral pan-JAK inhibitor, 5-10 mg twice daily. CDR3 length equals 15 residues. V lost 0 bases, J lost 5 bases, and 5 bases stayed unmatched. The germline V gene encodes CDR1 SGDLS and CDR2 YYNGEE. This TCR was recovered from a human donor with alopecia areata. The specimen was CD8+ T cells sorted from blood, collected at week 4, from a patient treated with tofacitinib. The chain combines TRBV9 with TRBJ2-5; 9 bases match TRBD1. The CDR3 bases are TGTGCCAGCAGCGTAGATGACAGGGGGTACGAGACCCAGTACTTC. Its protein is CASSVDDRGYETQYF.